One sample yielded the 13 T cell receptor beta chains listed below, sequenced in a study of T-cell reconstitution after alpha-beta-depleted transplantation in children. A TCRbeta library incorporating unique molecular identifiers was prepared. TCRdb reprocessed the PCR reads with MiXCR, giving one entry per CDR3 protein. In the table there are hundreds of thousands of distinct CDR3 sequences, about a sixth of which are singletons. Material: PBMCs, mostly from graft donor cells, obtained 360 days after TCRalphabeta/CD19-depleted stem cell transplant. The origin of the receptors is a boy younger than two who had a stem cell transplant for Wiskott-Aldrich syndrome, so the T cells may come from the graft donor.

This chain connects TRBV12-3 or TRBV12-4 to TRBJ2-1; no reliable D call. The CDR3 contains 16 residues. Trimming stripped 3 bases from V and 8 bases from J, with 20 bases between. The CDR3 coding sequence is TGTGCCAGCAGTTTTTTCCCCCCCGGTCTTGGGGATGAGCAGTTCTTC. This translates into CASSFFPPGLGDEQFF.

The gene calls are TRBV29-1 and TRBJ2-1, with 9 bases fitting TRBD2. Trimming removed 4 bases from V and 2 bases from J; junction bases left unmatched: 12. The CDR3 extends over 17 amino acids. CDR1 and CDR2 (germline): SQVTM, ANQGSEA. The CDR3 DNA is TGCAGCGTTGGCAGGAGGCTAGCGGGAAGCACCTACAATGAGCAGTTCTTC. It is translated as CSVGRRLAGSTYNEQFF.

This clonotype was observed a few times. The genes are TRBV5-1 and TRBJ1-6; D perhaps matches TRBD1 (5 bases). Trimming took 6 bases from V and 7 from J, leaving 14 bases between them. The CDR3 is made up of 14 amino acids. Germline-derived CDR1 and CDR2 are SGHRS and YFSETQ. The CDR3 here is CASTYGGSNSPLHF. The CDR3 DNA sequence: TGCGCCAGCACCTACGGGGGGTCGAATTCACCCCTCCACTTT.

The sample holds a few counts of this clonotype. The chain joins TRBV29-1 to TRBJ2-7; the match to TRBD1 covers 8 bases. There are 15 residues in the CDR3. Unmatched junction bases numbered 12, after V lost 1 base and J lost 7 bases. CDR1 SQVTM and CDR2 ANQGSEA come from the germline V gene. The CDR3 sequence: CSVEVGQGSWEEQYF. The CDR3 DNA follows: TGCAGCGTTGAAGTCGGACAGGGTTCGTGGGAAGAGCAGTACTTC.

This clonotype was picked up a small number of times. This chain joins TRBV5-1 and TRBJ2-3; D might be TRBD1 (6 bases). Germline loops: CDR1 SGHRS, CDR2 YFSETQ. V was clipped by 2 bases and J by 7 bases, with 14 bases between them. CDR3 length: 14 amino acids. The CDR3 protein is CASSFRTAAYTQYF. The CDR3 bases are TGCGCCAGCAGCTTCCGGACAGCTGCCTATACGCAGTATTTT.

This clonotype was seen more than once but under ten times. This chain links TRBV27 with TRBJ2-7; D may be TRBD1 (6 bases). Trimming removed 3 bases from V and 3 bases from J, with 12 bases in between. The CDR3 consists of 14 residues. Germline assignment: CDR1 MNHEY and CDR2 SMNVEV (reference sequence). CDR3 in amino acids: CASSFDRIGYEQYF. The CDR3 coding sequence is TGTGCCAGCAGTTTCGACAGGATAGGCTACGAGCAGTACTTC.

Only a few counts were recorded for this clonotype. V is TRBV5-1 and J is TRBJ2-2; D is uncertain. The CDR3 is 14 residues long. Germline-derived CDR1 and CDR2 are SGHRS and YFSETQ. Trimming pared 0 bases from V and 8 bases from J, leaving 11 bases between. The CDR3 coding sequence is TGCGCCAGCAGCTTGGTCAGGTCTGAAGGGGAGCTGTTTTTT. Translation: CASSLVRSEGELFF.

The genes are TRBV10-3 and TRBJ2-1; TRBD1 agrees at 9 bases. In germline, CDR1 is ENHRY, CDR2 SYGVKD. V was pared by 3 bases and J by 8 bases, with 8 bases of the junction left unmatched. The CDR3 runs 15 residues. As DNA, the CDR3 is TGTGCCATCAGTGACCCGGGACAGGGTGGCGATGAGCAGTTCTTC. It is translated as CAISDPGQGGDEQFF.

This clonotype was counted only a few times. This rearrangement joins TRBV5-1 to TRBJ2-1; 7 nucleotides line up with TRBD1. The V segment lost 1 base and the J segment 10 bases; nucleotides outside the gene matches: 8. CDR1 and CDR2 from the germline V gene are SGHRS and YFSETQ. This CDR3 has 14 residues. CDR3 DNA sequence: TGCGCCAGCAGCTTGTACCTACAGGGGCGGGAGCAGTTCTTC. This gives the protein CASSLYLQGREQFF.

This clonotype was observed a handful of times. This sequence joins TRBV24-1 and TRBJ2-1, with 8 bases identical to TRBD1. V was pared by 4 bases and J by 4 bases, with 5 bases of the junction left unmatched. The CDR3 has 15 amino acids. Germline V gene lookup returns CDR1 KGHDR and CDR2 SFDVKD. The CDR3 coding sequence is TGTGCCACCAGTGACCGGGACAGGACTTACAATGAGCAGTTCTTC. Translation: CATSDRDRTYNEQFF.

This clonotype was seen only a few times. The chain is built from TRBV6-6 and TRBJ2-5; the D is unclear. Germline V lookup: CDR1 MNHNY, CDR2 SVGAGI (reference sequence). This CDR3 has 11 amino acids. Deletions cut 5 bases from V and 7 bases from J, with 8 bases between. The CDR3 spells CASSTPGTQYF. The CDR3 DNA follows: TGTGCCAGCAGTACCCCGGGGACCCAGTACTTC.

This clonotype was detected a few times. V usage is TRBV6-5 and J usage is TRBJ2-4; 7 bases map to TRBD1. Germline CDR1 is MNHEY and CDR2 is SVGAGI. V shed 2 bases, J shed 0 bases, and the junction held 7 bases outside the gene matches. The CDR3 length is 17 residues. The CDR3 sequence: CASSYRIQGLAKNIQYF. As DNA, the CDR3 is TGTGCCAGCAGTTACCGAATACAGGGGCTAGCCAAAAACATTCAGTACTTC.

The V call is TRBV11-2, the J call TRBJ2-1; 10 nucleotides align to TRBD1. J was trimmed by 6 bases and V by 2 bases; bases with no gene match: 4. Germline CDR1 reads SGHAT; CDR2 reads FQNNGV. The CDR3 extends over 15 amino acids. CDR3 sequence (DNA): TGTGCCAGCAGCTTACGCGGGACAGGGGTCAATGAGCAGTTCTTC. Its translation is CASSLRGTGVNEQFF.